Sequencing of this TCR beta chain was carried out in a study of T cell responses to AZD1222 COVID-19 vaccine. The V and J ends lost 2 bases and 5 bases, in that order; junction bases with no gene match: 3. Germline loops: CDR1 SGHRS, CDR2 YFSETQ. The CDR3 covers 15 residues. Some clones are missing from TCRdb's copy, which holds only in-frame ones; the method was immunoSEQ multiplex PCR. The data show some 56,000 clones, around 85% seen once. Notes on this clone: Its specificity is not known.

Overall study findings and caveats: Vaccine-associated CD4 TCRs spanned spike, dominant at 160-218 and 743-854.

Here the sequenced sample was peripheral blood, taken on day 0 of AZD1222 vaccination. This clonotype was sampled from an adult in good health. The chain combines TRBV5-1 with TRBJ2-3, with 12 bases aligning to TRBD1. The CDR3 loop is CASSFRDRGLDTQYF. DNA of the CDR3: TGCGCCAGCAGCTTTCGGGACAGGGGGCTAGATACGCAGTATTTT.